These 21 T cell receptor beta chains originate from one sample sequenced in a study of shared clonotypes between healthy human individuals. Assay used: immunoSEQ multiplex PCR; TCRdb lists only in-frame clones, some missing. The sample shows approximately 400,000 clones, 95% to 97% of them seen only once. The sequenced sample was memory CD8+ T cells sorted from blood. The subset denotes: CD45RO+ cells pooled with CCR7-negative TemRA cells. Receptors were obtained from a man between 25 and 39 years old in good health.

This chain connects TRBV13 to TRBJ2-7; 10 nucleotides agree with TRBD1. J gave up 3 bases and V 5 bases, and 7 bases lay outside the gene matches. The CDR3 length is 15 residues. Germline V CDR1 and CDR2: PRHDT, FYEKMQ (reference sequence). CDR3 DNA sequence: TGTGCCAGCAGCGTCCGGACAGGGGGTTACTACGAGCAGTACTTC. As protein: CASSVRTGGYYEQYF.

J is TRBJ2-6 and V is TRBV2; a possible D gene is TRBD2 (7 bases). The CDR3 covers 15 residues. CDR1 and CDR2 from the germline V gene are SNHLY and FYNNEI. The V gene lost 3 bases and the J gene lost 4 bases, with 10 bases spanning the gap. In DNA, the CDR3 is TGTGCCAGCAGTGACGGGGGGCCCGGGGCCAACGTCCTGACTTTC. This gives the protein CASSDGGPGANVLTF.

The gene calls are TRBV4-2 and TRBJ2-1, with D perhaps matching TRBD2 (5 bases). V was pared by 1 base and J by 2 bases, with 12 bases between. Looked up from germline, CDR1 is LGHNA and CDR2 is YNFKEQ. The CDR3 is 16 residues long. CDR3 amino acids: CASSQVAREAYNEQFF. In nucleotides, the CDR3 is TGTGCCAGCAGCCAAGTGGCGAGGGAAGCCTACAATGAGCAGTTCTTC.

This clone was found once. The rearrangement uses TRBV19 and TRBJ1-2; 8 bases align to TRBD1. The CDR3 has 14 amino acids. V was pared by 0 bases and J by 6 bases, with 3 bases of the junction left unmatched. Per germline, CDR1 LNHDA and CDR2 SQIVND (reference sequence). The CDR3 reads CASSIDGTGNGYTF. The CDR3 DNA follows: TGTGCCAGTAGTATAGATGGGACAGGAAATGGCTACACCTTC.

In DNA form, the CDR3 reads TGCGCCAGCAGGCCGACAGGCGAGAACACTGAAGCTTTCTTT. This gives the protein CASRPTGENTEAFF. The chain links TRBV5-1 to TRBJ1-1, with D possibly matching TRBD1 (6 bases). CDR3 length: 14 residues. The V end was cut by 5 bases, the J end by 1 base, with 12 bases between. Germline V lookup: CDR1 SGHRS, CDR2 YFSETQ.

The chain has TRBV11-2 and TRBJ2-7, with D perhaps TRBD1 or TRBD2 (5 bases each). The germline V gene encodes CDR1 SGHAT and CDR2 FQNNGV. V lost 5 bases and J 1 base, leaving 15 bases between the germline ends. The CDR3 contains 15 residues. The CDR3 here is CASSPGRGRSYEQYF. CDR3 DNA: TGTGCCAGCAGCCCGGGCCGGGGCCGTTCCTACGAGCAGTACTTC.

The chain links TRBV28 to TRBJ1-6, with a tentative D call TRBD1 (6 bases). The CDR3 is made up of 13 amino acids. Per germline, CDR1 MDHEN and CDR2 SYDVKM. V was trimmed by 4 bases and J by 10 bases, leaving 11 bases between them. The CDR3 sequence is CASSWDMGSPLHF. The CDR3 DNA is TGTGCCAGCAGTTGGGACATGGGGTCACCCCTCCACTTT.

V usage is TRBV7-2 and J usage is TRBJ1-4; D remains unclear. This CDR3 has 13 residues. Trimming removed 3 bases at V and 4 bases at J, with 6 bases between. CDR1 SGHTA and CDR2 FQGNSA come from the germline V gene. The CDR3 loop is CASSLDLNEKLFF. The CDR3, as DNA: TGTGCCAGCAGCTTGGACCTTAATGAAAAACTGTTTTTT.

The gene calls are TRBV2 and TRBJ2-3; 8 bases agree with TRBD2. The germline gives CDR1 SNHLY, CDR2 FYNNEI. The CDR3 consists of 16 residues. The V and J ends lost 6 bases and 6 bases, in that order; junction bases with no gene match: 14. Written as DNA, the CDR3 is TGTGCCAGCAGCTCCGGGACTAGAGTGCGATTGGATACGCAGTATTTT. Its translation is CASSSGTRVRLDTQYF.

V gene TRBV7-9 combines with J gene TRBJ2-5; TRBD1 matches at 10 bases. The CDR3 length is 14 residues. Trimming took 4 bases from V and 5 from J; bases not matched to a gene: 4. Germline values: CDR1 SEHNR, CDR2 FQNEAQ (reference sequence). CDR3 nucleotides: TGTGCCAGCAGCTGGGGACAGGGGACCGAGACCCAGTACTTC. This sequence encodes CASSWGQGTETQYF.

The chain carries TRBV11-2 and TRBJ2-7; D is perhaps TRBD1 or TRBD2 (5 bases each). Germline V CDR1 and CDR2: SGHAT, FQNNGV. V was clipped by 5 bases and J by 1 base, with 15 bases between them. CDR3 length equals 15 residues. CDR3 nucleotide sequence: TGTGCCAGCAGCACATCGGGGCTAAAGTCCTACGAGCAGTACTTC. It is translated as CASSTSGLKSYEQYF.

J is TRBJ2-3 and V is TRBV6-1; 10 bases are a match to TRBD2. After removal of 6 bases from V and 14 bases from J, the junction contained 17 bases not matched to a gene. From germline, CDR1 is MNHNS and CDR2 SASEGT. The CDR3 has 15 residues. CDR3 coding DNA: TGTGCCAGCAGCCAATCTAGCGGGAGTGTCATGGGTTGGTATTTT. Its translation is CASSQSSGSVMGWYF.

This rearrangement joins TRBV28 to TRBJ1-3; no reliable D call. This CDR3 comprises 15 residues. Germline CDR1 reads MDHEN; CDR2 reads SYDVKM. Trimming pared 4 bases from V and 0 bases from J, leaving 10 bases between. DNA of the CDR3: TGTGCCAGCAGTTCGATCCGGGGCTCTGGAAACACCATATATTTT. Its translation: CASSSIRGSGNTIYF.

This rearrangement joins TRBV29-1 to TRBJ2-5; 8 bases match TRBD1. CDR3 size: 14 residues. Germline-derived CDR1 and CDR2 are SQVTM and ANQGSEA. V was clipped by 4 bases and J by 2 bases; unmatched bases: 6. The CDR3 here is CSVGMTGVQETQYF. CDR3 coding DNA: TGCAGCGTTGGCATGACAGGGGTACAAGAGACCCAGTACTTC.

The chain links TRBV18 to TRBJ2-5; D is uncertain. Germline V gene sequence: CDR1 KGHSH, CDR2 LQKENI. Deletions cut 3 bases from V and 5 bases from J, with 13 bases between. This CDR3 spans 14 amino acids. The CDR3 DNA sequence: TGTGCCAGCTCACCTTCCGGGTTTCCCGAGACCCAGTACTTC. Translation gives CASSPSGFPETQYF.

V gene TRBV4-1 combines with J gene TRBJ1-2, with TRBD1 as a possible D gene (5 bases). This CDR3 is 15 amino acids long. V lost 5 bases, J lost 3 bases, and 16 bases lay in between. CDR1 MGHRA and CDR2 YSYEKL come from the germline V gene. CDR3 in DNA: TGCGCCAGCAGCTTACGGGGGGTTTGGGACTATGGCTACACCTTC. Protein product: CASSLRGVWDYGYTF.

This chain joins TRBV9 and TRBJ2-7, with D possibly being TRBD1 (6 bases). CDR3 length: 15 residues. Germline values: CDR1 SGDLS, CDR2 YYNGEE. Trimming pared 1 base from V and 0 bases from J, leaving 11 bases between. The DNA for the CDR3 is TGTGCCAGCAGCGTATTGGGGGACACCTCCTACGAGCAGTACTTC. This gives the protein CASSVLGDTSYEQYF.

V gene TRBV9 combines with J gene TRBJ1-3; maybe TRBD1 (5 bases). CDR1 is SGDLS, CDR2 YYNGEE, per germline. CDR3 size: 15 residues. Trimming stripped 4 bases from V and 1 base from J, with 12 bases between. The CDR3 reads CASSTGGGSGNTIYF. CDR3 DNA: TGTGCCAGCAGCACAGGTGGGGGGTCTGGAAACACCATATATTTT.

The chain uses TRBV5-4 and TRBJ1-3, with 7 nucleotides matching TRBD1. The CDR3 sequence is 14 residues long. Per germline, CDR1 SGHNT and CDR2 YYREEE (reference sequence). The trim removed 1 base at V and 7 bases at J, leaving 5 bases unmatched. The CDR3 DNA reads as TGTGCCAGCAGCTTGAACAGGGGAGGGAACACCATATATTTT. This sequence encodes CASSLNRGGNTIYF.

The chain joins TRBV30 to TRBJ2-7, with a tentative D call TRBD2 (6 bases). The germline V gene encodes CDR1 GTSNPN and CDR2 SVGIG (reference sequence). The V gene lost 1 base and the J gene lost 2 bases, with 6 bases spanning the gap. The CDR3 totals 12 residues. CDR3 sequence reads: CAWSASAYEQYF. Written as DNA, the CDR3 is TGTGCCTGGAGTGCTAGCGCCTACGAGCAGTACTTC.

This chain links TRBV29-1 with TRBJ2-7, with D perhaps TRBD1 (6 bases). The CDR3 consists of 11 residues. Germline lookup yields CDR1 SQVTM and CDR2 ANQGSEA. Between the trimmed V and J ends, which lost 4 bases and 5 bases, there was a span of 9 bases. The CDR3 DNA sequence: TGCAGCGTTGCCTCAGGGGACGAGCAGTACTTC. Its translation is CSVASGDEQYF.